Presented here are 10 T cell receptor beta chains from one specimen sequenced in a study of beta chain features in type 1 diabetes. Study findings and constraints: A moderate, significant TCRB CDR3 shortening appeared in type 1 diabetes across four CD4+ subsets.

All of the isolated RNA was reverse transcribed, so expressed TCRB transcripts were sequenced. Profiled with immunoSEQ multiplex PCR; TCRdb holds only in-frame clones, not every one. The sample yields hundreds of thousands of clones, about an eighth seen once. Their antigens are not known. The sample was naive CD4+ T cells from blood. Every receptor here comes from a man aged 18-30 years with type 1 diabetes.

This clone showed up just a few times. CDR3: CASSRVGQTIYGYTF. The CDR3 DNA sequence: TGCGCCAGCAGCCGAGTGGGACAGACGATCTATGGCTACACCTTC. J is TRBJ1-2 and V is TRBV4-1, with 7 nucleotides matching TRBD1. The CDR3 totals 15 residues. Trimming cost V 4 bases and J 4 bases; bases outside gene matches: 9. Per the germline V gene, CDR1 is MGHRA and CDR2 is YSYEKL.

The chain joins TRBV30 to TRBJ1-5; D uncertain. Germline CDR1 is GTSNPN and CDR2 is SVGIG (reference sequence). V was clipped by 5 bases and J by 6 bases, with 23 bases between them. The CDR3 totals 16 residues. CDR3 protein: CAWSQVGEGSRQPQHF. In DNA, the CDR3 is TGTGCCTGGTCCCAGGTCGGTGAAGGCTCACGTCAGCCCCAGCATTTT.

The CDR3 DNA follows: TGTGCCAGCAGTTTAGCGACTAGCGGGGAGTACTTC. Translation: CASSLATSGEYF. This chain connects TRBV6-5 to TRBJ2-7, with 11 bases matching TRBD2. The CDR3 runs to 12 residues. Germline trimming cut 4 bases from V and 11 bases from J; bases unmatched to any gene: 4. CDR1 and CDR2 (germline): MNHEY, SVGAGI.

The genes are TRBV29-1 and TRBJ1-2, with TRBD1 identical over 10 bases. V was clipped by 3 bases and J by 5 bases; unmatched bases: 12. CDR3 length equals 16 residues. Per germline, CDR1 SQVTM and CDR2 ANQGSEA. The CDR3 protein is CSVEVSAGTGEYGYTF. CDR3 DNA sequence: TGCAGCGTTGAGGTCAGCGCCGGGACAGGGGAGTATGGCTACACCTTC. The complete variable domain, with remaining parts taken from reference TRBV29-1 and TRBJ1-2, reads SAVISQKPSRDICQRGTSLTIQCQVDSQVTMMFWYRQQPGQSLTLIATANQGSEATYESGFVIDKFPISRPNLTFSTLTVSNMSPEDSSIYLCSVEVSAGTGEYGYTFGSGTRLTVV.

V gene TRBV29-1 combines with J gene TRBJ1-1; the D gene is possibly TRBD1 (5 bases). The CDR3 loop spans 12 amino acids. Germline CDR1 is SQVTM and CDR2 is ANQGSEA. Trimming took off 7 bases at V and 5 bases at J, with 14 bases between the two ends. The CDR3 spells CSGTGGWTEAFF. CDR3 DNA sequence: TGCAGCGGAACTGGGGGGTGGACTGAAGCTTTCTTT.

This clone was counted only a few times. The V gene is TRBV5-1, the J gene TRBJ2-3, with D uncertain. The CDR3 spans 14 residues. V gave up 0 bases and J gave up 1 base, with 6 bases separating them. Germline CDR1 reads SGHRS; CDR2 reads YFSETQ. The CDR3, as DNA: TGCGCCAGCAGCTTGGGAGCCCGCACAGATACGCAGTATTTT. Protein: CASSLGARTDTQYF.

This chain's CDR3 is CASSLRGATEAFF. The CDR3 DNA follows: TGTGCCAGCAGCCTGCGCGGGGCAACTGAAGCTTTCTTT. The rearrangement uses TRBV7-2 and TRBJ1-1; D possibly corresponds to TRBD1 (5 bases). Deletions cut 5 bases from V and 5 bases from J, with 12 bases between. Germline CDR1 reads SGHTA; CDR2 reads FQGNSA. The CDR3 runs to 13 residues. Together with reference TRBV7-2 and TRBJ1-1, the CDR3 gives the full variable domain: GAGVSQSPSNKVTEKGKDVELRCDPISGHTALYWYRQSLGQGLEFLIYFQGNSAPDKSGLPSDRFSAERTGGSVSTLTIQRTQQEDSAVYLCASSLRGATEAFFGQGTRLTVV.

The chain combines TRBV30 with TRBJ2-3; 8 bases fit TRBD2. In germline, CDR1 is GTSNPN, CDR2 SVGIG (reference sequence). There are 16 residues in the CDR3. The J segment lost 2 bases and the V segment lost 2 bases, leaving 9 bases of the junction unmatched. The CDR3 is CAWSHGGAGDTDTQYF. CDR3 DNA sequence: TGTGCCTGGAGTCACGGGGGGGCGGGAGACACAGATACGCAGTATTTT.

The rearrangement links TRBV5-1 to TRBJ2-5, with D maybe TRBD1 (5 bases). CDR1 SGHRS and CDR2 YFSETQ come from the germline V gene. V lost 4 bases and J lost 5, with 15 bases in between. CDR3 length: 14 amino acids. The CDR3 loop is CASSQGSQGETQYF. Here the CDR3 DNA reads TGCGCCAGCAGCCAAGGGTCTCAGGGCGAGACCCAGTACTTC.

The CDR3 DNA sequence: TGCGCCAGCAGCTCGACAGCTTTCAATGAGCAGTTCTTC. Its protein is CASSSTAFNEQFF. The chain couples TRBV5-1 to TRBJ2-1; tentatively, D is TRBD1 (5 bases). Trimming pared 3 bases from V and 6 bases from J, leaving 10 bases between. There are 13 residues in the CDR3. CDR1 is SGHRS and CDR2 is YFSETQ in the germline V gene.